This entry lists 22 T cell receptor beta chains sequenced from one sample in a study of identifying expanded T cells in peripheral blood. Assay used: immunoSEQ multiplex PCR; TCRdb lists only in-frame clones, some missing. Of approximately 94,000 clones listed, roughly 88% are singletons. The specimen was blood. Source of these receptors: a person aged 18 to 70 in good health.

The gene calls are TRBV4-2 and TRBJ1-2; weak D call: TRBD1 (6 bases). The CDR3 sequence is 16 residues long. The V and J ends lost 1 base and 7 bases respectively, with 19 bases between them. Germline values: CDR1 LGHNA, CDR2 YNFKEQ. CDR3 DNA sequence: TGTGCCAGCAGCCAAGCCGGGACACAGGCCACTCCTGGCTACACCTTC. Translating it yields CASSQAGTQATPGYTF.

The chain has TRBV27 and TRBJ2-3, with 9 bases lining up with TRBD1. The V gene's germline CDR1 is MNHEY and CDR2 SMNVEV (reference sequence). There are 15 residues in the CDR3. V shed 3 bases, J shed 1 base, and the junction held 2 bases outside the gene matches. As DNA, the CDR3 is TGTGCCAGCAGTTTGCGGACAGGGGGCACAGATACGCAGTATTTT. Translated: CASSLRTGGTDTQYF.

The V call is TRBV2, the J call TRBJ2-7; D is ambiguous. The CDR3 loop spans 15 amino acids. Germline-derived CDR1 and CDR2 are SNHLY and FYNNEI. Deletions cut 4 bases from V and 1 base from J, with 14 bases between. CDR3 residues: CASSASVGPSYEQYF. As DNA, the CDR3 is TGTGCCAGCAGTGCCTCCGTTGGGCCTTCCTACGAGCAGTACTTC. Full variable domain (outside the CDR3, taken from reference TRBV2 and TRBJ2-7): EPEVTQTPSHQVTQMGQEVILRCVPISNHLYFYWYRQILGQKVEFLVSFYNNEISEKSEIFDDQFSVERPDGSNFTLKIRSTKLEDSAMYFCASSASVGPSYEQYFGPGTRLTVT.

The V gene is TRBV19, the J gene TRBJ2-6; D unclear. Germline CDR1 is LNHDA and CDR2 is SQIVND (reference sequence). There are 16 residues in the CDR3. V shed 6 bases and J shed 3 bases, with 15 bases lying between them. CDR3 amino acids: CASSQPRSRGANVLTF. In nucleotides, the CDR3 is TGTGCCAGTAGCCAGCCCCGGAGTCGTGGGGCCAACGTCCTGACTTTC.

The chain combines TRBV2 with TRBJ2-5; 7 nucleotides line up with TRBD1. The CDR3 is 14 amino acids. V shed 3 bases, J shed 1 base, and the junction held 2 bases outside the gene matches. Germline V gene sequence: CDR1 SNHLY, CDR2 FYNNEI. The CDR3 spells CASSEGQFQETQYF. In nucleotides, the CDR3 is TGTGCCAGCAGTGAGGGACAGTTCCAAGAGACCCAGTACTTC.

V is TRBV4-2 and J is TRBJ2-3; tentative D call: TRBD2 (5 bases). Per the germline V gene, CDR1 is LGHNA and CDR2 is YNFKEQ. Trimming removed 1 base at V and 6 bases at J, with 14 bases between. This CDR3 region has 15 residues. In DNA, the CDR3 is TGTGCCAGCAGCCAAGTAGAAGGGAGAGGGGATACGCAGTATTTT. This gives the protein CASSQVEGRGDTQYF.

The chain is built from TRBV19 and TRBJ2-7; 9 bases fit TRBD1. V lost 3 bases, J lost 5 bases, and 5 bases stayed unmatched. Germline loops: CDR1 LNHDA, CDR2 SQIVND (reference sequence). The CDR3 length is 14 residues. The CDR3 sequence: CASSIGDREDEQYF. The CDR3 region has the DNA TGTGCCAGTAGTATTGGGGACAGGGAGGACGAGCAGTACTTC.

This clone was recorded only once. The same CDR3 is also encoded by other DNA sequences in this sample. The genes are TRBV9 and TRBJ2-5; D gene uncertain. Germline-derived CDR1 and CDR2 are SGDLS and YYNGEE. This CDR3 comprises 13 residues. The V end lost 0 bases, the J end lost 3 bases, and 6 bases lay between the germline ends. This CDR3 reads CASSVGLEETQYF. The CDR3 nucleotides are TGTGCCAGCAGCGTAGGGCTCGAAGAGACCCAGTACTTC.

CDR3 loop: CASSIGFGNTIYF. CDR3 nucleotides: TGTGCCAGTAGTATCGGTTTTGGAAACACCATATATTTT. The chain carries TRBV19 and TRBJ1-3; D remains ambiguous. V lost 3 bases and J 3 bases, leaving 6 bases between the germline ends. The CDR3 is 13 residues long. Germline V gene data show CDR1 as LNHDA and CDR2 as SQIVND (reference sequence).

The V gene is TRBV18, the J gene TRBJ2-3; D gene ambiguous. Trimming took off 2 bases at V and 5 bases at J, with 11 bases between the two ends. The CDR3 has 14 residues. Germline lookup yields CDR1 KGHSH and CDR2 LQKENI. The CDR3 nucleotides are TGTGCCAGCTCACCAATTGGGGTGGGAGATACGCAGTATTTT. Its translation is CASSPIGVGDTQYF.

This chain joins TRBV2 and TRBJ2-7; 10 nucleotides agree with TRBD1. The germline CDR1 and CDR2 sequences are SNHLY and FYNNEI. The CDR3 is 12 residues long. V shed 8 bases and J 6 bases; nucleotides not matched to a gene: 4. The CDR3 spells CASLDRGGEQYF. In DNA form, the CDR3 reads TGTGCCAGCCTGGACAGGGGGGGCGAGCAGTACTTC. Filled out from reference TRBV2 and TRBJ2-7, the complete variable domain reads EPEVTQTPSHQVTQMGQEVILRCVPISNHLYFYWYRQILGQKVEFLVSFYNNEISEKSEIFDDQFSVERPDGSNFTLKIRSTKLEDSAMYFCASLDRGGEQYFGPGTRLTVT.

In this sample, this clone turned up a few times. The gene calls are TRBV5-1 and TRBJ1-1; D may be TRBD1 (5 bases). CDR1 is SGHRS and CDR2 is YFSETQ in the germline V gene. Trimming shortened V by 4 bases and J by 0 bases, and 10 bases separated the two germline ends. This CDR3 has 14 amino acids. The CDR3 sequence is CASSMSQVNTEAFF. The CDR3 DNA follows: TGCGCCAGCAGCATGTCACAGGTGAACACTGAAGCTTTCTTT.

As to this clone: One end of the junction fails to match germline, which may point to a read error. The chain combines TRBV7-9 with TRBJ2-2, with unresolved D. The CDR3 spans 13 residues. Germline values: CDR1 SEHNR, CDR2 FQNEAQ (reference sequence). CDR3 residues: CASSVANTGELFF. In DNA form, the CDR3 reads TGTGCCAGCAGCGTAGCGAACACCGGGGAGCTGTTTTTT.

In nucleotides, the CDR3 is TGCGCCAGCAGCCAAGGGGCGACAGACCAAGAGACCCAGTACTTC. It translates to CASSQGATDQETQYF. The chain couples TRBV4-3 to TRBJ2-5, with a tentative D call TRBD1 (5 bases). The CDR3 runs to 15 residues. From germline, CDR1 is LGHNA and CDR2 YSLEER. The V gene lost 1 base and the J gene lost 0 bases, with 9 bases spanning the gap.

The chain joins TRBV18 to TRBJ1-1, with 7 bases that match TRBD1. The CDR3 sequence is 15 residues long. The trim removed 3 bases at V and 7 bases at J, leaving 11 bases unmatched. Germline V gene lookup returns CDR1 KGHSH and CDR2 LQKENI. The CDR3 DNA sequence: TGTGCCAGCTCACCGTACAGGGGCCAAACAAGTGAAGCTTTCTTT. This codes for CASSPYRGQTSEAFF. The complete variable domain, with remaining parts taken from reference TRBV18 and TRBJ1-1, reads NAGVMQNPRHLVRRRGQEARLRCSPMKGHSHVYWYRQLPEEGLKFMVYLQKENIIDESGMPKERFSAEFPKEGPSILRIQQVVRGDSAAYFCASSPYRGQTSEAFFGQGTRLTVV.

This chain links TRBV4-1 with TRBJ2-1; TRBD2 agrees at 16 bases. Germline CDR1 is MGHRA and CDR2 is YSYEKL. This CDR3 comprises 20 residues. J was trimmed by 3 bases and V by 1 base; bases with no gene match: 9. The CDR3 bases are TGCGCCAGCAGCCAAGCAACCCCGGGACTAGCGGGGGGGTACTACAATGAGCAGTTCTTC. Translated: CASSQATPGLAGGYYNEQFF.

The J gene is TRBJ2-2, the V gene TRBV7-8, with D maybe TRBD1 (6 bases). V was pared by 1 base and J by 5 bases, with 20 bases between. There are 18 residues in the CDR3. Per germline, CDR1 SGHVS and CDR2 FQNEAQ. Here the CDR3 reads CASSLGSSLGGSTGELFF. For the CDR3, the DNA is TGTGCCAGCAGCTTAGGGTCCTCCCTAGGGGGATCTACCGGGGAGCTGTTTTTT.

The V gene is TRBV6-1, the J gene TRBJ1-1; 9 nucleotides line up with TRBD1. CDR1 is MNHNS and CDR2 is SASEGT in the germline V gene. V was pared by 8 bases and J by 5 bases, with 12 bases of the junction left unmatched. This CDR3 has 15 amino acids. The CDR3 reads CASQMRDRVSTEAFF. DNA of the CDR3: TGTGCCAGCCAAATGAGGGACAGGGTTTCTACTGAAGCTTTCTTT.

The genes are TRBV9 and TRBJ2-3, with no clear D. The CDR3 is made up of 15 amino acids. V was trimmed by 1 base and J by 6 bases, leaving 15 bases between them. Looked up from germline, CDR1 is SGDLS and CDR2 is YYNGEE. The chain's CDR3 is CASSVPLPSRDTQYF. The DNA for the CDR3 is TGTGCCAGCAGCGTACCTCTCCCCTCCCGGGATACGCAGTATTTT.

The chain joins TRBV29-1 to TRBJ1-2; no definite D call. Germline V gene data show CDR1 as SQVTM and CDR2 as ANQGSEA. This CDR3 contains 12 residues. The V gene lost 4 bases and the J gene lost 5 bases, with 11 bases spanning the gap. The CDR3 region has the DNA TGCAGCGTTGGATCCCCCGGGTATGGCTACACCTTC. Translating gives CSVGSPGYGYTF.

V gene TRBV7-8 combines with J gene TRBJ2-3, with D possibly matching TRBD2 (6 bases). The ends were cut back, 4 bases at V and 5 bases at J, with 19 bases in the middle. CDR1 and CDR2 from the germline V gene are SGHVS and FQNEAQ. CDR3 length equals 16 residues. The CDR3 here is CASSSLARGGLDTQYF. The CDR3, as DNA: TGTGCCAGCAGCTCCCTAGCGAGAGGAGGATTAGATACGCAGTATTTT.

The V and J genes are TRBV6-1 and TRBJ1-6; unclear D gene. The length of the CDR3 is 18 residues. CDR1 is MNHNS, CDR2 SASEGT, per germline. V lost 4 bases and J 10 bases, leaving 26 bases between the germline ends. The CDR3 loop reads CASSVIAPRRTSRSPLHF. CDR3 DNA: TGTGCCAGCAGTGTAATCGCCCCCAGGAGGACCTCTAGGTCACCCCTCCACTTT.